The 15 T cell receptor beta chains presented below share a single source sample, sequenced in a study of T-cell memory formation after mild COVID-19. Using its own MiXCR run on the 5' RACE reads, TCRdb lists one record per CDR3 protein. The data show around 180,000 distinct CDR3 sequences, about 18% seen once. The specimen sequenced was PBMCs or a T cell subset sorted from them (not recorded which). These receptors all come from a young man who had mild COVID-19 (a few samples of this study predate the infection). Cell type and time point are not known.

J is TRBJ1-4 and V is TRBV4-1, with D tentatively TRBD1 (5 bases). The CDR3 consists of 13 residues. V was pared by 6 bases and J by 5 bases, with 10 bases between. Germline-derived CDR1 and CDR2 are MGHRA and YSYEKL. CDR3 protein: CASRGRENEKLFF. The DNA of the CDR3 is TGCGCCAGCAGAGGCAGGGAAAATGAAAAACTGTTTTTT.

The V gene is TRBV20-1, the J gene TRBJ1-2, with 7 bases aligning to TRBD1. The CDR3 loop spans 13 amino acids. Trimming removed 6 bases from V and 3 bases from J; junction bases left unmatched: 7. In germline, CDR1 is DFQATT, CDR2 SNEGSKA (reference sequence). The CDR3 bases are TGCAGTGCCTTCCCCGACAGGGACTATGGCTACACCTTC. Protein sequence: CSAFPDRDYGYTF.

The table lists this clonotype with a few counts. The rearrangement uses TRBV20-1 and TRBJ2-4; 8 positions agree with TRBD2. Germline CDR1 is DFQATT and CDR2 is SNEGSKA (reference sequence). This CDR3 comprises 15 residues. V lost 6 bases and J lost 1; bases outside the gene matches: 8. The CDR3 region is CSAEGLGGAKNIQYF. Here the CDR3 DNA reads TGCAGTGCGGAGGGACTAGGGGGGGCCAAAAACATTCAGTACTTC.

The chain combines TRBV24-1 with TRBJ1-1; 7 bases align to TRBD1. CDR1 is KGHDR, CDR2 SFDVKD, per germline. The CDR3 extends over 18 amino acids. The ends lost 4 bases at V and 3 bases at J; junction bases unmatched: 16. The CDR3 spells CATSEYLLEGGEDTEAFF. CDR3 DNA sequence: TGTGCCACCAGTGAGTATCTCCTCGAAGGGGGCGAAGACACTGAAGCTTTCTTT.

The chain couples TRBV19 to TRBJ2-1; TRBD1 or TRBD2 may be the D gene (5 bases each). The CDR3 is made up of 16 amino acids. Germline CDR1 and CDR2: LNHDA and SQIVND (reference sequence). Trimming cost V 5 bases and J 0 bases, with 14 bases left between them. The CDR3 reads CASSVQGRSSYNEQFF. In nucleotides, the CDR3 is TGTGCCAGTAGTGTGCAGGGACGGAGCTCCTACAATGAGCAGTTCTTC. Drawing the rest from reference TRBV19 and TRBJ2-1, the complete variable domain is DGGITQSPKYLFRKEGQNVTLSCEQNLNHDAMYWYRQDPGQGLRLIYYSQIVNDFQKGDIAEGYSVSREKKESFPLTVTSAQKNPTAFYLCASSVQGRSSYNEQFFGPGTRLTVL.

The rearrangement joins TRBV4-1 to TRBJ2-3, with D maybe TRBD2 (5 bases). V was cut by 5 bases and J by 2 bases, with 11 bases left in between. This CDR3 region has 14 residues. Per the germline V gene, CDR1 is MGHRA and CDR2 is YSYEKL. The CDR3 nucleotides are TGCGCCAGCAGCTTGCGGGCACTCACAGATACGCAGTATTTT. It yields the protein CASSLRALTDTQYF.

Concerning this clonotype itself: A read error may explain this, as a much larger clone is one base away. The chain uses TRBV5-1 and TRBJ2-5; maybe TRBD2 (6 bases). The V end lost 6 bases, the J end lost 5 bases, and 17 bases lay between the germline ends. Germline CDR1 reads SGHRS; CDR2 reads YFSETQ. This CDR3 region has 14 residues. The CDR3 loop reads CASTEGTYLETQYF. The CDR3 nucleotides are TGCGCCAGCACGGAGGGGACCTACCTGGAGACCCAGTACTTC.

Only a few counts were recorded for this clonotype. V usage is TRBV24-1 and J usage is TRBJ2-1, with D perhaps matching TRBD2 (6 bases). The V gene's germline CDR1 is KGHDR and CDR2 SFDVKD. The V end lost 6 bases, the J end lost 6 bases, and 11 bases lay between the germline ends. This CDR3 contains 13 residues. CDR3: CATSQPGGNEQFF. The CDR3 nucleotides read TGTGCCACCAGTCAACCCGGGGGCAATGAGCAGTTCTTC.

This clonotype was found many times. Written as DNA, the CDR3 is TGTGCCATCGAGGATAGAAACTACAATGAGCAGTTCTTC. Protein sequence: CAIEDRNYNEQFF. The chain uses TRBV7-2 and TRBJ2-1; D gene uncertain. Trimming shortened V by 10 bases and J by 3 bases, and 13 bases separated the two germline ends. CDR3 size: 13 residues. Germline CDR1 is SGHTA and CDR2 is FQGNSA. Complete variable domain (other parts from reference TRBV7-2 and TRBJ2-1): GAGVSQSPSNKVTEKGKDVELRCDPISGHTALYWYRQSLGQGLEFLIYFQGNSAPDKSGLPSDRFSAERTGGSVSTLTIQRTQQEDSAVYLCAIEDRNYNEQFFGPGTRLTVL.

The V call is TRBV7-2, the J call TRBJ2-5; D is unresolved. Germline assignment: CDR1 SGHTA and CDR2 FQGNSA. This CDR3 has 14 amino acids. V shed 5 bases and J shed 1 base, with 11 bases lying between them. CDR3 protein: CASSRMWGQETQYF. CDR3 DNA: TGTGCCAGCAGCCGTATGTGGGGCCAAGAGACCCAGTACTTC.

The V call is TRBV11-2, the J call TRBJ1-2; 8 bases line up with TRBD1. The CDR3 is 14 amino acids. Germline-derived CDR1 and CDR2 are SGHAT and FQNNGV. V lost 6 bases and J lost 7; bases outside the gene matches: 10. The CDR3 sequence: CASRRGTGRGGYTF. The CDR3, as DNA: TGTGCCAGCAGACGTGGGACAGGCCGGGGTGGCTACACCTTC.

The rearrangement links TRBV7-2 to TRBJ1-2; the D is unclear. Trimming stripped 5 bases from V and 1 base from J, with 11 bases between. Germline assignment: CDR1 SGHTA and CDR2 FQGNSA. This CDR3 has 14 amino acids. The CDR3 DNA reads TGTGCCAGCAGCGTTGCCGGTAATAACTATGGCTACACCTTC. This translates into CASSVAGNNYGYTF.

This sequence joins TRBV5-1 and TRBJ1-4; TRBD1 matches at 9 bases. The germline gives CDR1 SGHRS, CDR2 YFSETQ. The CDR3 consists of 15 residues. Trimming at V came to 4 bases and at J to 4 bases, leaving 5 bases not matched to a gene. CDR3 residues: CASSPPGQGNEKLFF. CDR3 coding DNA: TGCGCCAGCAGCCCGCCGGGACAGGGTAATGAAAAACTGTTTTTT.

This clonotype has only a few counts. This sequence joins TRBV6-1 and TRBJ2-5; 8 nucleotides align to TRBD1. The V gene's germline CDR1 is MNHNS and CDR2 SASEGT. V was clipped by 6 bases and J by 4 bases; unmatched bases: 7. The CDR3 totals 14 residues. The CDR3 nucleotides read TGTGCCAGCAGCCTGGACAGGGCTCCAGAGACCCAGTACTTC. This encodes CASSLDRAPETQYF.

At least ten counts were recorded for this clonotype. The chain is built from TRBV4-1 and TRBJ1-6; D uncertain. The germline CDR1 and CDR2 sequences are MGHRA and YSYEKL. Trimming took off 5 bases at V and 10 bases at J, with 12 bases between the two ends. This CDR3 has 13 residues. DNA for the CDR3: TGCGCCAGCAGCAGCGGTCCAGACTCACCCCTCCACTTT. Its translation is CASSSGPDSPLHF.